This entry lists 5 T cell receptor beta chains sequenced from one sample in a study of CD8+ T cells in alopecia areata. Extraction of RNA preceded its reverse transcription into cDNA, which served as the sequencing template. Assay: immunoSEQ multiplex PCR; the TCRdb copy retains only in-frame clones and omits some. The sample includes 90,000 to 100,000 clones, around 55% of them seen just once. Sample treatment: oral pan-JAK inhibitor, 5-10 mg twice daily. Sample: CD8+ T cells sorted from blood, taken at week 4, from a patient treated with tofacitinib. The receptors originated from a human donor with alopecia areata.

The rearrangement links TRBV6-6 to TRBJ2-7; weak D call: TRBD2 (6 bases). Germline lookup yields CDR1 MNHNY and CDR2 SVGAGI (reference sequence). This CDR3 is built from 15 residues. The V end lost 5 bases, the J end lost 5 bases, and 19 bases lay between the germline ends. Here the CDR3 reads CASSPLREIVHEQYF. The CDR3 DNA sequence: TGTGCCAGCAGTCCCCTGCGGGAAATAGTTCACGAGCAGTACTTC.

The V gene is TRBV4-3, the J gene TRBJ1-2; no definite D call. V was shortened by 0 bases and J by 6 bases, with 8 bases between the two germline ends. The CDR3 sequence is 13 residues long. Looked up from germline, CDR1 is LGHNA and CDR2 is YSLEER. The CDR3 bases are TGCGCCAGCAGCCAAGATTGGGTTCATGGCTACACCTTC. Protein: CASSQDWVHGYTF.

The chain carries TRBV19 and TRBJ1-1; TRBD1 is a possible D gene (5 bases). The CDR3 has 13 residues. The germline V and J ends were trimmed by 7 bases and 7 bases, with 16 bases remaining between them. The germline V gene has CDR1 LNHDA and CDR2 SQIVND (reference sequence). The CDR3 sequence is CASTIRGRNEAFF. CDR3 coding DNA: TGTGCCAGTACCATCCGGGGCCGGAATGAAGCTTTCTTT.

This clone was detected a few times. The chain couples TRBV7-9 to TRBJ2-5; a possible D gene is TRBD2 (7 bases). Per germline, CDR1 SEHNR and CDR2 FQNEAQ (reference sequence). V lost 4 bases and J 1 base, leaving 13 bases between the germline ends. The CDR3 is 15 residues long. The CDR3, as DNA: TGTGCCAGCAGCTCAGGCGGGGGCCTCCAAGAGACCCAGTACTTC. Translation gives CASSSGGGLQETQYF.

The rearrangement uses TRBV7-9 and TRBJ1-1; tentatively, D is TRBD1 (6 bases). Trimming took 1 base from V and 6 from J, leaving 12 bases between them. The length of the CDR3 is 14 residues. Germline CDR1 reads SEHNR; CDR2 reads FQNEAQ (reference sequence). The CDR3, as DNA: TGTGCCAGCAGCTTAGAGGGCAGGGGAGCTGAAGCTTTCTTT. Translating gives CASSLEGRGAEAFF.